This T cell receptor beta chain appears in the sequencing data of a study of cytomegalovirus exposure and HLA in healthy donors. Study-wide results and caveats: Later analysis found that TCR beta chains associated with HLA were more clonally expanded than other, equally common chains. A prior analysis recorded that most TCR beta V segments were productive about 90% or about 30% of the time.

V lost 0 bases and J lost 8; bases outside the gene matches: 5. The CDR3 totals 14 residues. Germline CDR1 and CDR2: LNHNV and YYDKDF (reference sequence). A remark on this clone: What it binds is unknown.

Use of 60 Vbeta and 13 Jbeta primers characterized the PCR. Measured with immunoSEQ multiplex PCR; TCRdb has only the in-frame clones, and not every one. The table records 180,000 or so clones, approximately 80% of them present only once. Sequences were obtained from PBMCs. This clonotype was sampled from a girl aged 10-17 years in good health and CMV-seropositive. The rearrangement links TRBV15 to TRBJ1-2; 8 positions agree with TRBD1. CDR3 region: CATSRDDRGGGYTF. For the CDR3, the DNA is TGTGCCACCAGCAGAGACGACAGGGGCGGCGGCTACACCTTC. Full variable domain (rest looked up from reference TRBV15 and TRBJ1-2): DAMVIQNPRYQVTQFGKPVTLSCSQTLNHNVMYWYQQKSSQAPKLLFHYYDKDFNNEADTPDNFQSRRPNTSFCFLDIRSPGLGDTAMYLCATSRDDRGGGYTFGSGTRLTVV.